This TCR beta chain was identified during a study of post-analysis software for immune sequencing data. Unique molecular identifiers had been added to the TCR beta cDNA libraries. TCRdb used MiXCR to reprocess the PCR reads, holding one entry per CDR3 protein. The sample lists hundreds of thousands of distinct CDR3 sequences; about 60% were seen once. This clonotype was seen only a few times. This clonotype originated in a girl aged 2 to 10 with multiple sclerosis. Sequencing was done on a sample of blood.

CDR3 sequence reads: CAIHPGTGGFNEQFF. CDR3 bases: TGTGCCATTCATCCAGGGACAGGTGGTTTCAATGAGCAGTTCTTC. The rearrangement joins TRBV10-3 to TRBJ2-1; 8 nucleotides line up with TRBD1. The CDR3 has 15 amino acids. Germline lookup yields CDR1 ENHRY and CDR2 SYGVKD. J gave up 6 bases and V 9 bases, and 13 bases lay outside the gene matches.